Given below is one T cell receptor (beta chain) in context. Trimming took off 5 bases at V and 9 bases at J, with 18 bases between the two ends. The CDR3 loop spans 14 amino acids. Germline V gene sequence: CDR1 MDHEN, CDR2 SYDVKM. The data are from a study of shared clonotypes between healthy human individuals. The repertoire was sequenced with immunoSEQ multiplex PCR; TCRdb's copy has only in-frame clones and lacks some. This table holds approximately 740,000 clones, approximately 79% found once. The TCR was taken from a young woman in good health. Material for sequencing was memory CD4+ T cells sorted from blood. Subset defined: CD45RA-negative fraction. V and J are TRBV28 and TRBJ2-3, with D perhaps being TRBD1 or TRBD2 (6 bases each). The CDR3 DNA reads as TGTGCCAGCAGTACCTCAGGGGCGGGGTGGACGCAGTATTTT. This translates into CASSTSGAGWTQYF. The full variable domain, in which reference TRBV28 and TRBJ2-3 provide the parts outside the CDR3, is DVKVTQSSRYLVKRTGEKVFLECVQDMDHENMFWYRQDPGLGLRLIYFSYDVKMKEKGDIPEGYSVSREKKERFSLILESASTNQTSMYLCASSTSGAGWTQYFGPGTRLTVL.